The 8 T cell receptor beta chains in this list originate from one sample, sequenced in a study of blood T cells in healthy people across ages. Combining a sample-barcoded 5' primer with a J-beta primer mix, a second PCR ran for 7 to 11 cycles. One entry per CDR3 protein, called by TCRdb with MiXCR from the 5' RACE reads. The table includes roughly 1.4 million distinct CDR3 sequences, 55% to 75% detected once. Material for sequencing was blood. These receptors were taken from a man aged 18 to 30 in good health.

The chain carries TRBV4-1 and TRBJ2-5; 7 positions agree with TRBD2. The CDR3 covers 15 residues. CDR1 is MGHRA and CDR2 is YSYEKL in the germline V gene. The junction had 8 bases not matched to a gene; V was cut back by 5 bases and J by 2 bases. The CDR3 protein is CASSDLGGVQETQYF. CDR3 nucleotides: TGCGCCAGCAGCGATTTGGGAGGGGTACAAGAGACCCAGTACTTC.

The rearrangement uses TRBV6-2 or TRBV6-3 and TRBJ2-7, with 7 bases aligning to TRBD2. Germline V gene sequence: CDR1 MNHEY, CDR2 SVGEGT. There are 17 residues in the CDR3. The V and J ends lost 0 bases and 2 bases, in that order; junction bases with no gene match: 10. The CDR3 bases are TGTGCCAGCAGTTACTCAAGACCTGGACTAGGAGCCTACGAGCAGTACTTC. This gives the protein CASSYSRPGLGAYEQYF.

The chain combines TRBV27 with TRBJ2-3; 9 nucleotides agree with TRBD1. There are 15 residues in the CDR3. CDR1 is MNHEY and CDR2 is SMNVEV in the germline V gene (reference sequence). With V trimmed by 6 bases and J by 3 bases, 7 bases remained unmatched. The CDR3 DNA sequence: TGTGCCAGCAGGGTGGGGACAGGGTTTACAGATACGCAGTATTTT. Protein sequence: CASRVGTGFTDTQYF.

This clonotype was counted between two and nine times. The V and J genes are TRBV4-1 and TRBJ2-7, with D possibly matching TRBD1 (5 bases). The CDR3 spans 15 residues. Per germline, CDR1 MGHRA and CDR2 YSYEKL. Trimming cost V 4 bases and J 6 bases, with 19 bases left between them. The CDR3 coding sequence is TGCGCCAGCAGCCCAAATCGGGTCATTCAGGGCGAGCAGTACTTC. It yields the protein CASSPNRVIQGEQYF.

The chain recombines TRBV27 with TRBJ2-3; D is perhaps TRBD2 (6 bases). Germline V gene data show CDR1 as MNHEY and CDR2 as SMNVEV (reference sequence). The CDR3 has 14 amino acids. V gave up 6 bases and J gave up 5 bases, with 15 bases separating them. The CDR3 DNA sequence: TGTGCCAGCAGCCTAGGGACTGTGGGAGATACGCAGTATTTT. Amino acid sequence: CASSLGTVGDTQYF.

J is TRBJ2-3 and V is TRBV6-6; no clear D. The CDR3 runs 17 residues. V was cut by 2 bases and J by 2 bases, with 17 bases left in between. Per germline, CDR1 MNHNY and CDR2 SVGAGI (reference sequence). This CDR3 reads CASSYPEDGVPTDTQYF. Here the CDR3 DNA reads TGTGCCAGCAGTTACCCAGAAGACGGAGTTCCCACAGATACGCAGTATTTT.

Comment on this clonotype: An end of the junction differs from the germline gene, which may be a read error. The V call is TRBV7-8, the J call TRBJ1-1; D may be TRBD1 (6 bases). This CDR3 is 14 amino acids long. Germline V gives CDR1 SGHVS, CDR2 FQNEAQ. The CDR3 reads CASSLATGNPEAFF. The DNA of the CDR3 is TGTGCCAGCAGCTTGGCCACAGGGAACCCTGAAGCTTTCTTT.

The V call is TRBV6-1, the J call TRBJ2-1; 9 bases agree with TRBD1. The J call may be wrong; the DNA end is better matched by TRBJ2-7. This CDR3 comprises 17 residues. CDR1 is MNHNS, CDR2 SASEGT, per germline. The CDR3 nucleotides are TGTGCCAGCAGTGAATCAGGTCCGGGACAGGGACAATACGAGCAGTACTTC. This encodes CASSESGPGQGQYEQYF.